The rows below give T cell receptor beta chains drawn from one sample of a study of cytomegalovirus exposure and HLA in healthy donors. Sequenced by immunoSEQ multiplex PCR; TCRdb stores in-frame clones only, minus some. The sample shows 95,000 to 100,000 clones, 74% of them seen only once. Source material: PBMCs. The receptors derive from a male donor in good health and CMV-seronegative. Each CDR3 is given with its conserved first and last residue. D genes are given only for firm matches. For some rows the clone size is stated as once, few or many, or as a class when expanded; others skip it.

>TRBV30|TRBD1|-|TRBJ1-5
CAWSPVLGTGVNQPQHF
TGTGCCTGGAGTCCAGTACTTGGGACAGGGGTCAATCAGCCCCAGCATTTT
>TRBV28|-|few|TRBJ2-7
CASCPGAYEQYF
TGTGCCAGCTGTCCCGGGGCCTACGAGCAGTACTTC
>TRBV12-5|TRBD2|-|TRBJ2-1
CASGLAQREIYNEQFF
TGTGCTAGTGGTTTGGCCCAGCGGGAGATTTACAATGAGCAGTTCTTC
>TRBV18|TRBD1|-|TRBJ1-1
CASSPKQGGVTEAFF
TGTGCCAGCTCACCTAAACAGGGGGGGGTCACTGAAGCTTTCTTT
>TRBV21-1|-|-|TRBJ2-2
CASSKEWVAGGTGELFF
-
>TRBV4-1|TRBD1|-|TRBJ2-1
CASSQDNRGRGWFF
TGCGCCAGCAGCCAAGATAACAGGGGGCGTGGTTGGTTCTTC
>TRBV30|TRBD1|-|TRBJ1-1
CAWGQENTEAFF
TGTGCCTGGGGACAGGAGAACACTGAAGCTTTCTTT
>TRBV28|TRBD2|-|TRBJ2-1
CASSLGLAEHEQFF
TGTGCCAGCAGTTTAGGACTAGCTGAACATGAGCAGTTCTTC
>TRBV11-3|TRBD2|-|TRBJ2-1
CASSLEGGRVITFNEQFF
TGTGCCAGCAGCTTAGAGGGGGGGAGGGTGATCACATTCAATGAGCAGTTCTTC
>TRBV7-2|-|-|TRBJ2-1
CAAGNNEQFF
TGTGCCGCAGGGAACAATGAGCAGTTCTTC
>TRBV9|TRBD1|-|TRBJ2-3
CASTIEAGTGVSSTDTQYF
TGTGCCAGCACCATTGAGGCTGGGACAGGGGTTTCTAGCACAGATACGCAGTATTTT
>TRBV28|-|-|TRBJ1-5
CASSPHYQPQHF
TGTGCCAGCAGTCCCCATTATCAGCCCCAGCATTTT
>TRBV6-5|-|-|TRBJ1-1
CASSFFRGGDTEAFF
TGTGCCAGCAGTTTTTTCCGAGGGGGGGACACTGAAGCTTTCTTT
>TRBV9|-|once|TRBJ2-1
CASTRDLVNNEQFF
TGTGCCAGCACCCGTGACTTGGTTAACAATGAGCAGTTCTTC
>TRBV5-1|TRBD2|-|TRBJ2-1
CASSLGLAGGSYNEQFF
TGCGCCAGCAGCTTGGGACTAGCGGGGGGCTCCTACAATGAGCAGTTCTTC
>TRBV5-3|TRBD2|-|TRBJ2-1
CARSLRLAGEANNEQFF
TGTGCCAGAAGCCTGCGACTAGCGGGAGAGGCAAACAATGAGCAGTTCTTC
>TRBV2|-|-|TRBJ2-3
CATERQSSTDTQYF
TGTGCCACCGAGAGACAATCTAGCACAGATACGCAGTATTTT
>TRBV14|-|-|TRBJ2-1
CASSPNGRTTRNEQFF
TGTGCCAGCAGCCCGAACGGACGGACGACTAGGAATGAGCAGTTCTTC
>TRBV7-2|-|once|TRBJ2-7
CASSSAYEQYF
TGTGCCAGCAGCTCCGCCTACGAGCAGTACTTC
>TRBV27|-|-|TRBJ2-7
CASSYGTRRYEQYF
TGTGCCAGCAGCTACGGGACACGAAGGTACGAGCAGTACTTC
>TRBV4-3|-|-|TRBJ1-1
CASSQAGPRTEAFF
TGCGCCAGCAGCCAAGCAGGGCCCCGCACTGAAGCTTTCTTT
>TRBV27|TRBD2|-|TRBJ2-2
CASSLKLAGVDTGELFF
TGTGCCAGCAGTCTTAAACTAGCGGGAGTCGACACCGGGGAGCTGTTTTTT
>TRBV11-1|TRBD1|-|TRBJ2-7
CASSYSLTGTGSYEQYF
TGTGCCAGCAGCTATTCCTTAACCGGGACAGGCTCCTACGAGCAGTACTTC
>TRBV6-6|-|-|TRBJ2-5
CASSPLGLEETQYF
TGTGCCAGCAGTCCGCTAGGACTGGAGGAGACCCAGTACTTC
>TRBV7-3|TRBD2|-|TRBJ2-3
CASSLSLAGVEVCGYF
TGTGCCAGCAGCTTAAGCCTAGCGGGAGTTGAGGTGTGTGGGTATTTT
>TRBV27|TRBD1|-|TRBJ1-4
CASSPATGKGEKLFF
TGTGCCAGCAGTCCGGCGACAGGGAAGGGTGAAAAACTGTTTTTT
>TRBV19|-|-|TRBJ1-1
CASSSQGLNTEAFF
TGTGCCAGTAGCTCTCAGGGCCTGAACACTGAAGCTTTCTTT
>TRBV19|-|-|TRBJ2-5
CASSIDQRETQYF
TGTGCCAGTAGTATCGATCAGCGGGAGACCCAGTACTTC
>TRBV6-1|TRBD2|once|TRBJ2-3
CASVWTSGTDTQYF
TGTGCCAGCGTATGGACTAGCGGCACAGATACGCAGTATTTT
>TRBV5-6|-|few|TRBJ1-2
CASSRAGSNYGYTF
TGTGCCAGCAGTCGGGCAGGGTCTAACTATGGCTACACCTTC
>TRBV6-4|TRBD2|-|TRBJ2-4
CASSGGGGYGVWAKNIQYF
TGTGCCAGCAGTGGTGGGGGGGGATACGGGGTTTGGGCCAAAAACATTCAGTACTTC
>TRBV4-2|TRBD1|few|TRBJ1-4
CASSLETGHEKLFF
TGTGCCAGCAGCCTCGAGACAGGGCATGAAAAACTGTTTTTT
>TRBV28|TRBD2|-|TRBJ2-3
CASSLQREISTDTQYF
TGTGCCAGCAGTCTCCAGCGGGAGATAAGCACAGATACGCAGTATTTT